This T cell receptor (beta chain) was captured by sequencing in a study of Graves' ophthalmopathy and Graves' hyperthyroidism. Across the whole study: Ophthalmopathy not arising within 18 months of follow-up defined hyperthyroidism as stable. Study outcomes and limitations: The model's ophthalmopathy progression predictions had approximately 69% sensitivity and over 72% specificity. Sensitivity of roughly 88% and specificity of less than 82% were achieved when a 13-signature model separated ophthalmopathy from stable hyperthyroidism.

The sample holds many counts of this clonotype. Its antigen is currently unknown. The CDR3 is 17 amino acids. Trimming stripped 3 bases from V and 0 bases from J, with 16 bases between. Looked up from germline, CDR1 is ENHRY and CDR2 is SYGVKD. Among the exclusions were patients with other autoimmune diseases, uncontrolled infections, pregnancy or lactation. RNA transcripts were the source from which TCR beta CDR3 regions were amplified. First-round RT-PCR used HTBI primers; second-round multiplex PCR followed. TCRdb itself ran the multiplex PCR reads through MiXCR, one entry per CDR3 protein. This table has over a million distinct CDR3 sequences, 36% appearing once.

The rearrangement uses TRBV10-3 and TRBJ2-3; D remains ambiguous. Sequenced: peripheral blood or thyroid tissue (not recorded which). The source is an adult man with Graves' hyperthyroidism. CDR3 amino acids: CAISDLDNPLSTDTQYF. For the CDR3, the DNA is TGTGCCATCAGTGATCTGGATAATCCTCTGAGCACAGATACGCAGTATTTT.